The next 28 T cell receptor beta chains were all read from a single sample in a study of blood T cell repertoires in COVID-19. Sequenced by immunoSEQ multiplex PCR; TCRdb stores in-frame clones only, minus some. Here the sample spans fewer than 80,000 clones, more than 60% being singletons. Sequenced: peripheral blood. The source is a man between 60 and 70 years old with acute or convalescent COVID-19.

V usage is TRBV7-6 and J usage is TRBJ1-5, with TRBD1 as a possible D gene (5 bases). The CDR3 spans 13 residues. V was cut by 8 bases and J by 4 bases, with 12 bases left in between. Germline CDR1 is SGHVS and CDR2 is FNYEAQ. The CDR3 loop is CASGGSQNQPQHF. The DNA of the CDR3 is TGTGCCAGCGGGGGGAGTCAGAATCAGCCCCAGCATTTT.

This clone was detected a few times. V gene TRBV2 combines with J gene TRBJ2-7; perhaps TRBD1 as D (6 bases). Trimming took 4 bases from V and 3 from J, leaving 13 bases between them. The germline gives CDR1 SNHLY, CDR2 FYNNEI. The length of the CDR3 is 14 residues. This CDR3 is CASSGQAGVYEQYF. CDR3 DNA sequence: TGTGCCAGCAGTGGACAGGCCGGCGTCTACGAGCAGTACTTC.

This clone was detected once. J is TRBJ2-2 and V is TRBV5-8; a possible D gene is TRBD2 (6 bases). Trimming left V 1 base short and J 1 base short, with 14 bases between. The CDR3 has 17 amino acids. Germline CDR1 reads SGHTS; CDR2 reads YDEGEE. CDR3 sequence reads: CASSLQDGGGNTGELFF. The CDR3 nucleotides are TGTGCCAGCAGCTTGCAGGACGGGGGAGGGAACACCGGGGAGCTGTTTTTT.

V and J are TRBV5-1 and TRBJ2-5, with 9 nucleotides matching TRBD2. V trimming: 1 base; J trimming: 1 base; junction bases outside the gene matches: 5. Germline loops: CDR1 SGHRS, CDR2 YFSETQ. CDR3 length: 16 residues. This CDR3 reads CASSLSSGDPQETQYF. DNA for the CDR3: TGCGCCAGCAGCTTGTCTAGCGGGGACCCCCAAGAGACCCAGTACTTC.

The J gene is TRBJ1-2, the V gene TRBV27; D might be TRBD1 (5 bases). The CDR3 runs 14 residues. Trimming left V 5 bases short and J 3 bases short, with 13 bases between. From germline, CDR1 is MNHEY and CDR2 SMNVEV (reference sequence). CDR3 sequence reads: CASSPGGTHYGYTF. CDR3 sequence (DNA): TGTGCCAGCAGTCCCGGAGGGACCCACTATGGCTACACCTTC.

The rearrangement joins TRBV30 to TRBJ2-5; 7 nucleotides agree with TRBD2. J was trimmed by 5 bases and V by 5 bases; bases with no gene match: 14. The germline gives CDR1 GTSNPN, CDR2 SVGIG (reference sequence). The CDR3 contains 15 residues. Here the CDR3 DNA reads TGTGCCTGGGATTTTACCGGCAGCGGGGTGGAGACCCAGTACTTC. Its protein is CAWDFTGSGVETQYF.

This clone was detected only a few times. The chain couples TRBV5-1 to TRBJ2-4; D remains ambiguous. This CDR3 contains 14 residues. The germline gives CDR1 SGHRS, CDR2 YFSETQ. Trimming removed 0 bases at V and 7 bases at J, with 11 bases between. The CDR3 DNA reads TGCGCCAGCAGCTTGGACAGTCCCTACAACATTCAGTACTTC. Translation gives CASSLDSPYNIQYF.

This chain joins TRBV5-4 and TRBJ2-2; the D gene is possibly TRBD2 (5 bases). The V end was cut by 4 bases, the J end by 7 bases, with 17 bases between. The germline CDR1 and CDR2 sequences are SGHNT and YYREEE (reference sequence). The length of the CDR3 is 15 residues. For the CDR3, the DNA is TGTGCCAGCAGCCCGATCGAAGATCGGGGCGGGGAGCTGTTTTTT. This encodes CASSPIEDRGGELFF. The variable domain in full, with the rest retrieved from reference TRBV5-4 and TRBJ2-2, is ETGVTQSPTHLIKTRGQQVTLRCSSQSGHNTVSWYQQALGQGPQFIFQYYREEENGRGNFPPRFSGLQFPNYSSELNVNALELDDSALYLCASSPIEDRGGELFFGEGSRLTVL.

CDR3 in amino acids: CASSTATSGWVNEQFF. Written as DNA, the CDR3 is TGCGCCAGCAGCACGGCCACTAGCGGCTGGGTTAATGAGCAGTTCTTC. J is TRBJ2-1 and V is TRBV5-1, with 8 positions matching TRBD2. Germline assignment: CDR1 SGHRS and CDR2 YFSETQ. The junction had 13 bases not matched to a gene; V was cut back by 4 bases and J by 7 bases. The CDR3 spans 16 residues. The full variable domain, in which reference TRBV5-1 and TRBJ2-1 provide the parts outside the CDR3, is KAGVTQTPRYLIKTRGQQVTLSCSPISGHRSVSWYQQTPGQGLQFLFEYFSETQRNKGNFPGRFSGRQFSNSRSEMNVSTLELGDSALYLCASSTATSGWVNEQFFGPGTRLTVL.

V usage is TRBV6-5 and J usage is TRBJ2-1; 8 bases align to TRBD2. Trimming cost V 4 bases and J 8 bases; bases outside gene matches: 10. The CDR3 consists of 15 residues. From germline, CDR1 is MNHEY and CDR2 SVGAGI. CDR3 DNA sequence: TGTGCCAGCAGTTTAGCGGGGCCCTGGGAGGATGAGCAGTTCTTC. Its translation: CASSLAGPWEDEQFF.

J is TRBJ2-6 and V is TRBV5-1, with D possibly TRBD2 on 6 matching bases. Germline V lookup: CDR1 SGHRS, CDR2 YFSETQ. Trimming took 3 bases from V and 1 from J, leaving 11 bases between them. The CDR3 sequence is 16 residues long. CDR3 protein: CASSSGEASGANVLTF. The CDR3 region has the DNA TGCGCCAGCAGCTCGGGGGAGGCTTCTGGGGCCAACGTCCTGACTTTC.

This clone was observed a handful of times. The chain combines TRBV2 with TRBJ1-1; D unresolved. V was pared by 7 bases and J by 1 base, with 10 bases between. Germline CDR1 is SNHLY and CDR2 is FYNNEI. The CDR3 runs to 13 residues. The CDR3 region is CASTLLGNTEAFF. The CDR3 DNA reads TGTGCCAGCACCCTACTTGGGAACACTGAAGCTTTCTTT.

The table lists this clone with a count of one. The chain combines TRBV10-3 with TRBJ1-2, with TRBD1 matching over 11 bases. Looked up from germline, CDR1 is ENHRY and CDR2 is SYGVKD. The CDR3 runs 14 residues. J was trimmed by 8 bases and V by 3 bases; bases with no gene match: 5. CDR3 region: CAISDRDRGIGYTF. The CDR3 nucleotides read TGTGCCATCAGTGACCGGGACAGGGGGATCGGCTACACCTTC.

The chain links TRBV5-1 to TRBJ1-1, with 11 bases fitting TRBD1. The CDR3 has 14 amino acids. CDR1 SGHRS and CDR2 YFSETQ come from the germline V gene. V shed 3 bases, J shed 3 bases, and the junction held 1 base outside the gene matches. In nucleotides, the CDR3 is TGCGCCAGCAGCTGGGGACAGGGGGACACTGAAGCTTTCTTT. Amino acids: CASSWGQGDTEAFF.

This clone is a singleton in its sample. The V call is TRBV10-1, the J call TRBJ1-6; D is possibly TRBD1 (5 bases). Germline CDR1 is WNHNN and CDR2 is SYGVQD (reference sequence). Trimming shortened V by 3 bases and J by 7 bases, and 10 bases separated the two germline ends. This CDR3 contains 14 residues. CDR3 nucleotides: TGCGCCAGCAGTGACTCACAGGAAAATTCACCCCTCCACTTT. Translated: CASSDSQENSPLHF.

The rearrangement joins TRBV7-9 to TRBJ1-1; 7 bases are shared with TRBD1. Germline CDR1 SEHNR, CDR2 FQNEAQ (reference sequence). CDR3 length equals 14 residues. With 5 bases clipped from V and 4 bases from J, the junction kept 7 bases outside the gene matches. Here the CDR3 DNA reads TGTGCCAGCAGCCTAGAGGAGGGGGCCACTGAAGCTTTCTTT. Translation: CASSLEEGATEAFF.

The CDR3 loop reads CASSLLTRGETQYF. The CDR3 bases are TGTGCCAGCAGTTTACTCACAAGGGGAGAGACCCAGTACTTC. The rearrangement joins TRBV27 to TRBJ2-5; perhaps TRBD1 as D (5 bases). This CDR3 has 14 residues. Germline CDR1 reads MNHEY; CDR2 reads SMNVEV (reference sequence). Trimming removed 2 bases at V and 4 bases at J, with 11 bases between.

The chain joins TRBV7-2 to TRBJ2-1; D remains ambiguous. The germline V gene has CDR1 SGHTA and CDR2 FQGNSA. Trimming took off 1 base at V and 7 bases at J, with 8 bases between the two ends. This CDR3 spans 13 amino acids. The CDR3 nucleotides are TGTGCCAGCAGCTTAGGAAGCGTGAATGAGCAGTTCTTC. It translates to CASSLGSVNEQFF.

This clone was recorded a few times. The chain couples TRBV2 to TRBJ1-2; TRBD1 matches at 8 bases. The V segment lost 4 bases and the J segment 2 bases; nucleotides outside the gene matches: 3. Germline V gene data show CDR1 as SNHLY and CDR2 as FYNNEI. This CDR3 comprises 14 residues. CDR3 sequence (DNA): TGTGCCAGCAGTGGACAGGGGTCCAACTATGGCTACACCTTC. Its translation: CASSGQGSNYGYTF.

V usage is TRBV4-1 and J usage is TRBJ1-2; 9 positions agree with TRBD1. The V gene's germline CDR1 is MGHRA and CDR2 YSYEKL. V shed 4 bases, J shed 1 base, and the junction held 7 bases outside the gene matches. This CDR3 contains 16 residues. CDR3 region: CASSPGTGRINYGYTF. The CDR3, as DNA: TGCGCCAGCAGCCCCGGGACAGGGAGGATTAACTATGGCTACACCTTC.

The CDR3 is CASTTGGRREKLFF. For the CDR3, the DNA is TGCGCCAGCACGACAGGGGGACGAAGGGAAAAACTGTTTTTT. The chain has TRBV5-1 and TRBJ1-4; 9 bases agree with TRBD1. The V and J ends lost 6 bases and 8 bases, in that order; junction bases with no gene match: 8. Germline CDR1 is SGHRS and CDR2 is YFSETQ. This CDR3 is 14 amino acids long.

The CDR3 DNA reads as TGTGCCAGCAGTTTTGGGGGGACCAATCAGCCCCAGCATTTT. Residues: CASSFGGTNQPQHF. V gene TRBV2 combines with J gene TRBJ1-5; the D gene is possibly TRBD1 (5 bases). Per the germline V gene, CDR1 is SNHLY and CDR2 is FYNNEI. The CDR3 is 14 residues long. Trimming took off 5 bases at V and 3 bases at J, with 11 bases between the two ends.

The chain is built from TRBV7-2 and TRBJ2-7, with TRBD1 matching over 10 bases. The trim removed 0 bases at V and 4 bases at J, leaving 3 bases unmatched. Germline values: CDR1 SGHTA, CDR2 FQGNSA. CDR3 size: 15 residues. The CDR3 nucleotides read TGTGCCAGCAGCTTAGCGGGACAGGGGACTTACGAGCAGTACTTC. This codes for CASSLAGQGTYEQYF.

The rearrangement uses TRBV18 and TRBJ2-2; 14 bases agree with TRBD2. The CDR3 spans 18 residues. V lost 6 bases, J lost 1 base, and 7 bases stayed unmatched. CDR1 is KGHSH, CDR2 LQKENI, per germline. The CDR3 sequence is CASSRSGTSGRNTGELFF. For the CDR3, the DNA is TGTGCCAGCTCCAGATCCGGGACTAGCGGGAGGAACACCGGGGAGCTGTTTTTT.

The CDR3 bases are TGTGCCAGCCTCAATCTGGGGAGCGCAGATACGCAGTATTTT. Translation: CASLNLGSADTQYF. This sequence joins TRBV2 and TRBJ2-3; the D gene is possibly TRBD2 (5 bases). Germline V CDR1 and CDR2: SNHLY, FYNNEI. Deletions cut 8 bases from V and 4 bases from J, with 16 bases between. This CDR3 has 14 residues. Full variable domain (missing parts from reference TRBV2 and TRBJ2-3): EPEVTQTPSHQVTQMGQEVILRCVPISNHLYFYWYRQILGQKVEFLVSFYNNEISEKSEIFDDQFSVERPDGSNFTLKIRSTKLEDSAMYFCASLNLGSADTQYFGPGTRLTVL.

This chain links TRBV30 with TRBJ1-1; D is unclear. Germline CDR1 reads GTSNPN; CDR2 reads SVGIG (reference sequence). Trimming removed 0 bases from V and 8 bases from J, with 13 bases in between. This CDR3 is built from 13 residues. The DNA of the CDR3 is TGTGCCTGGAGTGTTTCCGCGCAACAGGAAGCTTTCTTT. Translated, it gives CAWSVSAQQEAFF.

The V and J genes are TRBV24-1 and TRBJ2-3; 8 bases are a match to TRBD1. Germline loops: CDR1 KGHDR, CDR2 SFDVKD. The CDR3 is 13 amino acids. V lost 9 bases to trimming and J lost 3 bases; unmatched junction nucleotides: 4. As DNA, the CDR3 is TGTGCCACCCAAGGACAGGGAACAGATACGCAGTATTTT. The encoded protein is CATQGQGTDTQYF.

The rearrangement uses TRBV7-9 and TRBJ1-1; D unresolved. V was shortened by 4 bases and J by 5 bases, with 8 bases between the two germline ends. The CDR3 has 12 residues. CDR1 and CDR2 (germline): SEHNR, FQNEAQ (reference sequence). CDR3 in DNA: TGTGCCAGCAGCTCCATGAGAACTGAAGCTTTCTTT. The encoded protein is CASSSMRTEAFF.